The present TCR beta chain was sequenced within a study of shared clonotypes between healthy human individuals. Per germline, CDR1 SNHLY and CDR2 FYNNEI. The CDR3 extends over 14 amino acids. J lost 2 bases, V lost 4 bases, and 3 bases had no gene match. Notes on this clone: Other nucleotide sequences from this sample produce the same CDR3.

The protocol was immunoSEQ multiplex PCR, while the TCRdb copy is restricted to in-frame clones and leaves out a portion. This sample has approximately 2.3 million clones; over 85% occur once, and the top ten carry roughly 0.36%. The sequencing input was naive CD4+ T cells from PBMCs. Regarding subset: CD45RA+ positively selected. The clonotype was recovered from a man between 18 and 35 years old in good health. Some clones in this sample may be carry-over from other donors' samples. The J gene is TRBJ1-1, the V gene TRBV2; 8 nucleotides agree with TRBD1. CDR3 sequence reads: CASSVAGGNTEAFF. For the CDR3, the DNA is TGTGCCAGCAGTGTTGCAGGGGGCAACACTGAAGCTTTCTTT.